This T cell receptor beta chain was recorded in a study of OX40 agonist ivuxolimab in advanced cancers. CDR1 SGHRS and CDR2 YFSETQ come from the germline V gene. Trimming took 6 bases from V and 5 from J, leaving 17 bases between them. The CDR3 consists of 14 residues. The protocol was immunoSEQ multiplex PCR, while the TCRdb copy is restricted to in-frame clones and leaves out a portion. The table has some 95,000 clones, about 90% seen once; the top ten hold around 0.5%. This material consisted of CD4+ or CD8+ T cells sorted from blood, taken in a trial of the OX40 agonist ivuxolimab. The receptor comes from an adult with an advanced solid tumor such as melanoma, head and neck, liver or kidney cancer. This chain uses TRBV5-1 with TRBJ2-5, with D maybe TRBD1 (5 bases). The CDR3 DNA follows: TGCGCCAGCACCGATTCGACAGTCTTGGAGACCCAGTACTTC. This codes for CASTDSTVLETQYF.